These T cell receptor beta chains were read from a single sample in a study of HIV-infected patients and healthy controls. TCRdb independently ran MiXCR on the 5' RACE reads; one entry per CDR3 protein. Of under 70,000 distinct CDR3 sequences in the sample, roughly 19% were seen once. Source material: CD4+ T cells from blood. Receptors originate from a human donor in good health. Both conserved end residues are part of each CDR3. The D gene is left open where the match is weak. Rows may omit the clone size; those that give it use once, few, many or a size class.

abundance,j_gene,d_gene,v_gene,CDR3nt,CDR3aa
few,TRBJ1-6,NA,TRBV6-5,TGTGCCAGCAGTTCCCTGAGAACGGACGCCCTCCACTTT,CASSSLRTDALHF
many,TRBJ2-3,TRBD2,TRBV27,TGTGCCAGCAGTTTAAGTACTAGCGGGAGGCCAGATACGCAGTATTTT,CASSLSTSGRPDTQYF
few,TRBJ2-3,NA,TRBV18,TGTGCCAGCTCGTCCACTAGCACAGATACGCAGTATTTT,CASSSTSTDTQYF
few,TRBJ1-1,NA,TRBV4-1,TGCGCCAGCAGCCAAGATGGTGGGGGGGCAGGTGAGAACACTGAAGCTTTCTTT,CASSQDGGGAGENTEAFF
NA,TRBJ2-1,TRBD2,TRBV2,TGTGCCAGCAGTACCCGCCGGGGGGAGGCCCACAATGAGCAGTTCTTC,CASSTRRGEAHNEQFF
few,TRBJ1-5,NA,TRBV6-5,TGTGCCAGCAGTTACTCGGGACTCAATCAGCCCCAGCATTTT,CASSYSGLNQPQHF
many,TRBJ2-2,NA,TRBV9,TGTGCCAGCAGCGTAGATGGGGACACCGGGGAGCTGTTTTTT,CASSVDGDTGELFF
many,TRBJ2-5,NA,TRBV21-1,TGTGCCAGCAGGCAAGAGACCCAGTACTTC,CASRQETQYF
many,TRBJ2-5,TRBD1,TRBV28,TGTGCCAGCAGTGACCGGGACAGGCGCCAAGAGACCCAGTACTTC,CASSDRDRRQETQYF
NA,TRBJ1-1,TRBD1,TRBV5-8,TGTGCCAGCACCCGGACAGGCCACATGAACACTGAAGCTTTCTTT,CASTRTGHMNTEAFF
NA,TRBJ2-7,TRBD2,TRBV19,TGTGCCAGTACTACCGACCCTAGCGGGAGGGCCCACGAGCAGTACTTC,CASTTDPSGRAHEQYF
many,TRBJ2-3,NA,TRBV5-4,TGTGCCAGCAGCTTATTGAGCGGAGGTAGAGGCACAGATACGCAGTATTTT,CASSLLSGGRGTDTQYF
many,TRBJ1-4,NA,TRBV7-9,TGTGCCAGCAGCTTAGGCCGTGGTAATGAAAAACTGTTTTTT,CASSLGRGNEKLFF
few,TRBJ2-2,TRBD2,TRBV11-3,TGTGCCAGCAGCTTAGCCCTGACTAGCGGGGGAGGCTCCGGGGAGCTGTTTTTT,CASSLALTSGGGSGELFF
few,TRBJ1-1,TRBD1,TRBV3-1,TGTGCCAGCAGCCTGACAGGGGTCCCTTACACTGAAGCTTTCTTT,CASSLTGVPYTEAFF
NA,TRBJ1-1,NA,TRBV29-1,TGCAGCGTTGAAGGCGCCGTGAACACTGAAGCTTTCTTT,CSVEGAVNTEAFF
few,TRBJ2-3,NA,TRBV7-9,TGTGCCAGCAGCACCTACGGAGGGGGGACAGACACAGATACGCAGTATTTT,CASSTYGGGTDTDTQYF
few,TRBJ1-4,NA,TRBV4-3,TGCGCCAGCAGCCAAGAATTCCGAGCGTCGGGTGAAAAACTGTTTTTT,CASSQEFRASGEKLFF
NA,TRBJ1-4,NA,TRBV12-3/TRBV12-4,TGTGCCAGCAGGGAGGGGAGAGGTGAAAAACTGTTTTTT,CASREGRGEKLFF
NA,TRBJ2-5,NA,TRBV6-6,TGTGCCAGCAGTGGACCCCGGGGCTGGAAGCAAGAGACCCAGTACTTC,CASSGPRGWKQETQYF
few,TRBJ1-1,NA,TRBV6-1,TGTGCCAGCAGTGATTTGGGGACCCGGAGGGCTGAAGCTTTCTTT,CASSDLGTRRAEAFF
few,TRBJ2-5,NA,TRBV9,TGTGCCAGCAGCGCCCGGGGGCAAGAGACCCAGTACTTC,CASSARGQETQYF
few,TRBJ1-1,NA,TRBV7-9,TGTGCCAGCAGCCTCTCACAGGGCGACACTGAAGCTTTCTTT,CASSLSQGDTEAFF
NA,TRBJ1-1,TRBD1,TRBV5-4,TGTGCCAGCAGCTCGCCGGGACAGGGGAACACTGAAGCTTTCTTT,CASSSPGQGNTEAFF
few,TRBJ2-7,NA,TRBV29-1,TGCAGCGTTGAAGGGGGTTACGAGCAGTACTTC,CSVEGGYEQYF
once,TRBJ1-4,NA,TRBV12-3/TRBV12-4,TGTGCCAGCAGTTTAGACGGGAATGAAAAACTGTTTTTT,CASSLDGNEKLFF
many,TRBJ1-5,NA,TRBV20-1,TGCAGTGCTAGAGTTGGGGCGTCAGGGAATCAGCCCCAGCATTTT,CSARVGASGNQPQHF
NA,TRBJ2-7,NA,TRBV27,TGTGCCAGCAGCAATGCCGGGGACGAGCAGTACTTC,CASSNAGDEQYF
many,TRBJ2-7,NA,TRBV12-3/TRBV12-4,TGTGCCAGCAGTCCAGGGGCCGAGCAGTACTTC,CASSPGAEQYF
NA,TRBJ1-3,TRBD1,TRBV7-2,TGTGCCAGCAGCTTCCGGACAGGGGGCTCCGGAAACACCATATATTTT,CASSFRTGGSGNTIYF